This T cell receptor (beta chain) came from a study of blood T cells in healthy people across ages. V lost 5 bases to trimming and J lost 1 base, with 6 bases between them. The CDR3 loop spans 13 amino acids. Germline lookup yields CDR1 SGHTA and CDR2 FQGNSA. Alongside a J-beta primer mix, a sample-barcoded 5' primer served in a second PCR lasting roughly 6 to 12 cycles. TCRdb re-called the 5' RACE reads through MiXCR, storing one row per CDR3 protein. The sample carries hundreds of thousands of distinct CDR3 sequences, roughly 64% recorded once. The origin of this receptor is a man aged 25 to 45 in good health. The chain uses TRBV7-2 and TRBJ1-5, with unresolved D. The material sequenced was blood. The CDR3 spells CASSTQSNQPQHF. CDR3 nucleotide sequence: TGTGCCAGCAGCACCCAAAGCAATCAGCCCCAGCATTTT.